This T cell receptor beta chain was retrieved from a study of PD-1 blockade in classical Hodgkin lymphoma. Background on the study: Nivolumab was administered to patients intravenously at 3 mg/kg every 2 weeks. Study-wide results and caveats: With respect to the repertoire differences, their causes, possibly disease activity or prior therapy, remain undefined.

The patients all showed relapse after autologous stem cell transplantation, while their brentuximab vedotin exposure varied. Complete response, partial response or progressive disease was recorded as best response. A word on this clone: Its antigen is not identified.

The ends were cut back, 3 bases at V and 0 bases at J, with 6 bases in the middle. This CDR3 region has 15 residues. Germline CDR1 is SGHTA and CDR2 is FQGNSA. Assay used: immunoSEQ multiplex PCR; TCRdb lists only in-frame clones, some missing. The sample contains 30,000 to 50,000 clones, over 65% of which appear only once. The genes are TRBV7-2 and TRBJ2-6; D gene unclear. The origin of this receptor is a human donor with classical Hodgkin lymphoma. The specimen was peripheral blood mononuclear cells (PBMCs), collected at baseline. The chain's CDR3 is CASSLEVSGANVLTF. CDR3 bases: TGTGCCAGCAGCTTGGAAGTCTCTGGGGCCAACGTCCTGACTTTC. Full variable domain (outside the CDR3, taken from reference TRBV7-2 and TRBJ2-6): GAGVSQSPSNKVTEKGKDVELRCDPISGHTALYWYRQSLGQGLEFLIYFQGNSAPDKSGLPSDRFSAERTGGSVSTLTIQRTQQEDSAVYLCASSLEVSGANVLTFGAGSRLTVL.